The present T cell receptor (beta chain) was sequenced within a study of shared clonotypes between healthy human individuals. The study's findings and limits: Limitation of the genetic and exposure-history diversity represented came from the few donors.

TCRdb keeps only in-frame clones here, not all; method: immunoSEQ multiplex PCR. The sample lists roughly 2,000,000 clones, just over 90% occurring once. CDR3 length: 14 residues. The germline V gene has CDR1 MNHNY and CDR2 SVGAGI (reference sequence). Trimming took 6 bases from V and 2 from J, leaving 14 bases between them. Selected positively for CCR7 and CD45RO-negative, naive CD8 cells excluded terminally differentiated effector memory CD45RA+ cells. Regarding this clone: The antigen remains undetermined.

The chain carries TRBV6-6 and TRBJ2-7; D perhaps matches TRBD1 (6 bases). The clonotype comes from a man between 18 and 29 years old in good health. Some clones in this sample may be carry-over from other donors' samples. Input material: naive CD8+ T cells from PBMCs. CDR3 nucleotide sequence: TGTGCCAGCAGCCGCACAGGGAACCCCTACGAGCAGTACTTC. Protein: CASSRTGNPYEQYF.